This TCR beta chain was observed in a study of vaccination and CD4 T cells after COVID-19. Whole-study context: No peptide, an HIV-1 Nef pool, or a CEFX pool was what each control culture received. Study-level points and caveats: Researchers report that 304 of 307 vaccine-specific clones in convalescent patients proved spike mono-reactive.

Documented treatment: roughly ten-day PBMC culture with coronavirus spike peptide pools or control peptides (ViraFEST assay). The ends were cut back, 4 bases at V and 1 base at J, with 13 bases in the middle. The germline V gene has CDR1 SNHLY and CDR2 FYNNEI. The length of the CDR3 is 16 residues. Cultured CD4+ T-cell DNA underwent Oncomine TCR Beta short-read sequencing. TCRdb processed the PCR reads anew with MiXCR; each CDR3 protein has one entry. This repertoire shows roughly 17,000 distinct CDR3 sequences, roughly half found once; its top ten account for less than 15%. With regard to this clonotype: Its antigen is unknown.

The receptor was isolated from a human donor who had recovered from COVID-19. Material for sequencing was CD4+ T cells from blood, cultured in vitro. The J gene is TRBJ2-2, the V gene TRBV2; no clear D. CDR3 DNA sequence: TGTGCCAGCAGTGTGATACTTGGCGGGAACACCGGGGAGCTGTTTTTT. This codes for CASSVILGGNTGELFF.